Sequencing of this T cell receptor beta chain was carried out in a study of T cell repertoires in cytomegalovirus infection. The wider study: Public TCR beta signatures provided an indication of both CMV infection and a matching HLA type.

Germline V gives CDR1 SGHTA, CDR2 FQGTGA. After removal of 2 bases from V and 0 bases from J, the junction contained 12 bases not matched to a gene. CDR3 size: 19 residues. As concerns this clonotype: The antigen is not known.

TCRdb used MiXCR to reprocess the reads, holding one entry per CDR3 protein. The sample yields 80,000 or so distinct CDR3 sequences, roughly 40% seen once. Overall study results and limits: The ex vivo response was dominated by HLA-C-restricted CMV-specific TCR beta clonotypes. Adding up the frequency of public TCR beta families identified people who carried CMV plus the relevant HLA.

The sequence came from a human donor in good health (CMV status not recorded). Some clones in this sample may be carry-over from other donors' samples. This material consisted of CD8+ T cells from cultured PBMCs, taken from culture after CMV antigen stimulation. V and J are TRBV7-3 and TRBJ2-2; 7 nucleotides line up with TRBD1. CDR3 loop: CASSLETTKGQSNTGELFF. CDR3 DNA: TGTGCCAGCAGCTTAGAGACTACAAAGGGACAGTCGAACACCGGGGAGCTGTTTTTT.